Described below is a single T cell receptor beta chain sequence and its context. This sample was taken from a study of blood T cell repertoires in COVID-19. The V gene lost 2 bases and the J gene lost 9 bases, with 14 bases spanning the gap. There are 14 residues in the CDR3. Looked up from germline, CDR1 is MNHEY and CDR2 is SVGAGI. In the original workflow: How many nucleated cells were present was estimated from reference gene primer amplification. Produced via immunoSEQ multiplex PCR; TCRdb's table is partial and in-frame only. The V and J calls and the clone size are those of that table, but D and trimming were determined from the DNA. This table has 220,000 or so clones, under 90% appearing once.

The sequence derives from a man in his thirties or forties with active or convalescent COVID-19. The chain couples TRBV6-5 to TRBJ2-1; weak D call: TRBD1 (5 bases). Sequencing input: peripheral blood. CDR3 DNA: TGTGCCAGCAGTTACGGGGCACTTCGAAGTGAGCAGTTCTTC. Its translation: CASSYGALRSEQFF.